The entry that follows covers one T cell receptor beta chain sequence. This sample includes further DNA sequences coding for the same CDR3. V was pared by 2 bases and J by 3 bases, with 0 bases of the junction left unmatched. This CDR3 spans 13 amino acids. Germline loops: CDR1 KGHSH, CDR2 LQKENI. The entry originates in a study of blood T cell repertoires in COVID-19. Study-wide context: The United States, Italy and Spain were the sources of the acute and convalescent COVID-19 samples. PBMCs, B-cell-depleted T cells, or T cells provided the cDNA or gDNA that made up the material.

Methods used by the authors: Reference gene primers were amplified, and this amplification served to estimate nucleated cell counts. Assay used: immunoSEQ multiplex PCR; TCRdb lists only in-frame clones, some missing. V, J and clone size are those of that table, while D and trimming were read from the DNA. The sample holds 200,000 to 250,000 clones; 86% are singletons and the top ten take under 2%. The sequenced sample was peripheral blood. This chain links TRBV18 with TRBJ1-2, with 7 positions matching TRBD1. This clonotype originated in a woman aged 60-75 years who had recovered from COVID-19. The CDR3 nucleotides are TGTGCCAGCTCACCAGGGACAGACTATGGCTACACCTTC. It is translated as CASSPGTDYGYTF.